A selection of T cell receptor beta chains follows, all from one sample in a study of cytomegalovirus exposure and HLA in healthy donors. Data came from immunoSEQ multiplex PCR; TCRdb stores just in-frame clones and leaves some out. The sample includes over 35,000 clones, about 72% of them seen just once. Material: PBMCs. These receptors were collected from a man under 40 in good health and CMV-seronegative. CDR3s include the opening cysteine and the closing phenylalanine or tryptophan. The order of the fields is V gene, J gene, CDR3 protein.

V gene: TRBV5-1; J gene: TRBJ2-5; CDR3 protein: CASSLVPGAQETQYF
V gene: TRBV5-1; J gene: TRBJ1-1; CDR3 protein: CASSMVGGAAEAFF
V gene: TRBV30; J gene: TRBJ2-5; CDR3 protein: CAWNWGGETQYF
V gene: TRBV18; J gene: TRBJ2-7; CDR3 protein: CASSQQTSGAYEQYF
V gene: TRBV5-6; J gene: TRBJ2-2; CDR3 protein: CASAGLAGGLGTGELFF
V gene: TRBV5-1; J gene: TRBJ2-3; CDR3 protein: CASTTPPTDTQYF
V gene: TRBV30; J gene: TRBJ1-2; CDR3 protein: CAWSVLDRGQGGYTF
V gene: TRBV2; J gene: TRBJ2-1; CDR3 protein: CASRGTGAYNEQFF
V gene: TRBV4-1; J gene: TRBJ2-5; CDR3 protein: CASSHEIQGPLAGEYQETQYF
V gene: TRBV2; J gene: TRBJ1-1; CDR3 protein: CASSTQGPEAFF
V gene: TRBV5-1; J gene: TRBJ2-7; CDR3 protein: CASNDRPSSYEQYF
V gene: TRBV7-3; J gene: TRBJ2-3; CDR3 protein: CASSRTSGARTDTQYF
V gene: TRBV14; J gene: TRBJ1-2; CDR3 protein: CASSHTRNGYTF
V gene: TRBV18; J gene: TRBJ2-7; CDR3 protein: CASSPQGQGRGEQYF
V gene: TRBV28; J gene: TRBJ1-4; CDR3 protein: CASSLGRVDEKLFF
V gene: TRBV10-3; J gene: TRBJ2-7; CDR3 protein: CAISESGGYEQYF
V gene: TRBV5-1; J gene: TRBJ2-3; CDR3 protein: CASSSDRGGLVSTDTQYF
V gene: TRBV4-3; J gene: TRBJ2-5; CDR3 protein: CASSQDPAGSETQYF
V gene: TRBV5-4; J gene: TRBJ2-3; CDR3 protein: CASSSSGLMVDTQYF
V gene: TRBV30; J gene: TRBJ2-5; CDR3 protein: CARTGGETQYF
V gene: TRBV6-4; J gene: TRBJ2-3; CDR3 protein: CASSVGGTDTQYF
V gene: TRBV5-1; J gene: TRBJ2-3; CDR3 protein: CASSLRSGRTDTQYF
V gene: TRBV7-2; J gene: TRBJ2-7; CDR3 protein: CASSPRRSYEQYF
V gene: TRBV25-1; J gene: TRBJ1-1; CDR3 protein: CASSEKGQNTEAFF
V gene: TRBV5-5; J gene: TRBJ2-5; CDR3 protein: CASSLGTGVKETQYF
V gene: TRBV15; J gene: TRBJ1-1; CDR3 protein: CATSRDDRVGTEAFF
V gene: TRBV5-4; J gene: TRBJ1-1; CDR3 protein: CASSLVGDDTEAFF
V gene: TRBV7-9; J gene: TRBJ2-7; CDR3 protein: CASSLVDRGRYEQYF
V gene: TRBV7-9; J gene: TRBJ2-7; CDR3 protein: CSSSLAWSDRSSYEQYF
V gene: TRBV7-9; J gene: TRBJ2-5; CDR3 protein: CASRTGTAIETQYF
V gene: TRBV30; J gene: TRBJ1-4; CDR3 protein: CACRRASNEKLFF
V gene: TRBV11-2; J gene: -; CDR3 protein: CASSLTGGYEQYF
V gene: TRBV4-2; J gene: TRBJ2-5; CDR3 protein: CASSQEWPGTQETQYF
V gene: TRBV19; J gene: TRBJ2-7; CDR3 protein: CASRSSGTGTYEQYF
V gene: TRBV9; J gene: TRBJ2-3; CDR3 protein: CASSVGLAGVVPTDTQYF
V gene: TRBV11-2; J gene: TRBJ2-1; CDR3 protein: CASSLSAGGFNEQFF
V gene: TRBV7-2; J gene: TRBJ1-1; CDR3 protein: CASSYDQGNTEAFF
V gene: TRBV13; J gene: TRBJ1-3; CDR3 protein: CASSSLGQGSMNTIYF
V gene: TRBV29-1; J gene: TRBJ2-7; CDR3 protein: CSVLQGSYEQYF
V gene: TRBV7-9; J gene: TRBJ2-2; CDR3 protein: CASSLGRSSGRRTGELFF
V gene: TRBV5-4; J gene: TRBJ2-5; CDR3 protein: CASSLRLAQETQYF
V gene: TRBV6-5; J gene: TRBJ2-7; CDR3 protein: CASRNTWTGAYEQYF
V gene: TRBV11-2; J gene: TRBJ1-2; CDR3 protein: CASSLDRGSTYGYTF
V gene: TRBV9; J gene: TRBJ2-5; CDR3 protein: CASSVEPSGRTTETQYF
V gene: TRBV27; J gene: TRBJ2-5; CDR3 protein: CASSPRAGDETQYF
V gene: TRBV29-1; J gene: TRBJ2-3; CDR3 protein: CSVEASGSSGDTQYF
V gene: TRBV28; J gene: TRBJ2-1; CDR3 protein: CASSLGTSGSSYNEQFF
V gene: TRBV4-3; J gene: TRBJ1-2; CDR3 protein: CASSQAGTGGLNYGYTF
V gene: TRBV4-1; J gene: TRBJ2-1; CDR3 protein: CASGQREGYNEQFF